Presented here are 6 T cell receptor beta chains from one specimen sequenced in a study of T cells after yellow fever vaccination. Each CDR3 protein gets one entry after TCRdb re-called the 5' RACE reads with MiXCR. The sample holds 300,000 to 350,000 distinct CDR3 sequences, approximately 4% seen once. The sample was PBMCs, taken 5 days after the yellow fever booster vaccination. The source of these receptors is a man aged 18 to 35 who received the YFV17D yellow fever vaccine.

This sequence joins TRBV12-3 or TRBV12-4 and TRBJ2-2; a possible D gene is TRBD2 (5 bases). Trimming shortened V by 5 bases and J by 5 bases, and 18 bases separated the two germline ends. The CDR3 has 16 residues. CDR3 in DNA: TGTGCCAGCAGTCCTCCCATTGTCGGGGTAACCGGGGAGCTGTTTTTT. The encoded protein is CASSPPIVGVTGELFF.

The chain combines TRBV20-1 with TRBJ1-1; 8 bases are a match to TRBD1. CDR3 length: 13 residues. J lost 4 bases, V lost 8 bases, and 9 bases had no gene match. Germline V gene lookup returns CDR1 DFQATT and CDR2 SNEGSKA (reference sequence). Written as DNA, the CDR3 is TGCAGTCGGACAGGGTGGGGCCTCACTGAAGCTTTCTTT. Its translation is CSRTGWGLTEAFF.

The J gene is TRBJ2-2, the V gene TRBV5-1; 7 positions match TRBD2. V dropped 7 bases and J dropped 0; count of bases not matched to a gene: 3. CDR1 and CDR2 (germline): SGHRS, YFSETQ. The CDR3 is made up of 14 amino acids. The CDR3, as DNA: TGCGCCAGCCTGGGAGGGGCGAACACCGGGGAGCTGTTTTTT. This codes for CASLGGANTGELFF. The variable domain in full, with the rest retrieved from reference TRBV5-1 and TRBJ2-2, is KAGVTQTPRYLIKTRGQQVTLSCSPISGHRSVSWYQQTPGQGLQFLFEYFSETQRNKGNFPGRFSGRQFSNSRSEMNVSTLELGDSALYLCASLGGANTGELFFGEGSRLTVL.

This clonotype was found many times. The chain employs TRBV6-5 and TRBJ1-6; 9 bases align to TRBD1. V lost 3 bases, J lost 9 bases, and 12 bases stayed unmatched. Germline CDR1 is MNHEY and CDR2 is SVGAGI. CDR3 length: 17 residues. DNA of the CDR3: TGTGCCAGCAGTTATTGGGTCCCGGGACAGGGTGGTTCACCCCTCCACTTT. Encoded protein: CASSYWVPGQGGSPLHF.

This clonotype was detected ten times or more. The chain combines TRBV7-6 with TRBJ2-5; D remains unclear. This CDR3 contains 13 residues. V was shortened by 5 bases and J by 0 bases, with 7 bases between the two germline ends. Germline values: CDR1 SGHVS, CDR2 FNYEAQ. The CDR3 loop is CASSARYQETQYF. As DNA, the CDR3 is TGTGCCAGCAGCGCGCGGTACCAAGAGACCCAGTACTTC.

The sample holds a few counts of this clonotype. The CDR3 loop reads CASSLRDRGSDTQYF. The CDR3 nucleotides read TGTGCCAGCAGCTTACGGGACAGGGGATCAGATACGCAGTATTTT. The chain uses TRBV5-5 and TRBJ2-3; 10 positions agree with TRBD1. CDR3 size: 15 residues. V shed 2 bases, J shed 4 bases, and the junction held 4 bases outside the gene matches. CDR1 and CDR2 from the germline V gene are SGHKS and YYEKEE (reference sequence).